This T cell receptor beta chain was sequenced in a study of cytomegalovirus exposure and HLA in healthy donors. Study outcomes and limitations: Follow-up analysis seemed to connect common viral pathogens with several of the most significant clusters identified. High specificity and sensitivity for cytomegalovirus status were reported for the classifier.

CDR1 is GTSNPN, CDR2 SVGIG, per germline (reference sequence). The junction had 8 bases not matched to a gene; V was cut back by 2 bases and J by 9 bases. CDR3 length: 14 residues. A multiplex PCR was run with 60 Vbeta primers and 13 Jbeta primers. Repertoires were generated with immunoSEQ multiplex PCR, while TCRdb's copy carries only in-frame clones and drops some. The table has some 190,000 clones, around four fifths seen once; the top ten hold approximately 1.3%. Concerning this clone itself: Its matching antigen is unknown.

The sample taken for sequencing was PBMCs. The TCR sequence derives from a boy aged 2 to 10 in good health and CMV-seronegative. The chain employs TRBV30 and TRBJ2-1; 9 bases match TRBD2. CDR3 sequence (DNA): TGTGCCTGGAGTACTCTAGCGGGAAGGGGTGAGCAGTTCTTC. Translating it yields CAWSTLAGRGEQFF.